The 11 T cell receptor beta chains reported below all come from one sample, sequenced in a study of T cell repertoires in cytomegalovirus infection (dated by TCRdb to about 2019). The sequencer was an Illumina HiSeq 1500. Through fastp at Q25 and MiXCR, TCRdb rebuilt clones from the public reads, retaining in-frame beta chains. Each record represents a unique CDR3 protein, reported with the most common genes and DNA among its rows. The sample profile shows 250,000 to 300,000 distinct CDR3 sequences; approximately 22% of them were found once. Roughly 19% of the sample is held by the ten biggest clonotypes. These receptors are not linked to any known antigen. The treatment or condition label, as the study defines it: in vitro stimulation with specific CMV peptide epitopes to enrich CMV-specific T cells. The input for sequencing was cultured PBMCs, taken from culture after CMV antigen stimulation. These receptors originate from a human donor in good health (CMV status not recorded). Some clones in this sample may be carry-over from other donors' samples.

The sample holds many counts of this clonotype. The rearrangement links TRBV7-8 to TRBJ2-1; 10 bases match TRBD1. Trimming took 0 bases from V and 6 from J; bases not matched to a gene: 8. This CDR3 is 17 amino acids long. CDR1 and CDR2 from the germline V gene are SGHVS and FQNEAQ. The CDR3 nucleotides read TGTGCCAGCAGCTTAGCGAGGGACAGGGGATCTCTCAATGAGCAGTTCTTC. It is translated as CASSLARDRGSLNEQFF.

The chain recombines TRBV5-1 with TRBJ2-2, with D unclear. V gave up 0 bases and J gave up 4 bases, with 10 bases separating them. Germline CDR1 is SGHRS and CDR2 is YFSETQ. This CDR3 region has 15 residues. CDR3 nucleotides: TGCGCCAGCAGCTTGGCCGGCAAAGCCACCGGGGAGCTGTTTTTT. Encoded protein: CASSLAGKATGELFF.

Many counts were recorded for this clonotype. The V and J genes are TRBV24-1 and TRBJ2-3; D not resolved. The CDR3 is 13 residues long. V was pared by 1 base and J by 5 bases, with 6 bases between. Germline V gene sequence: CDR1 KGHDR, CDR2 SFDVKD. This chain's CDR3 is CATSDFKGDTQYF. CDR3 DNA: TGTGCCACCAGTGATTTTAAGGGAGATACGCAGTATTTT.

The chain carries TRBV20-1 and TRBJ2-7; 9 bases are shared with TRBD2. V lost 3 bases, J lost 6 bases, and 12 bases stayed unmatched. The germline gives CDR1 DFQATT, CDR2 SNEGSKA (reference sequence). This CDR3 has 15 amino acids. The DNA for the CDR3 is TGCAGTGCTAGTCTCCTTGTTGCGGGGGGGAGCGAGCAGTACTTC. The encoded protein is CSASLLVAGGSEQYF.

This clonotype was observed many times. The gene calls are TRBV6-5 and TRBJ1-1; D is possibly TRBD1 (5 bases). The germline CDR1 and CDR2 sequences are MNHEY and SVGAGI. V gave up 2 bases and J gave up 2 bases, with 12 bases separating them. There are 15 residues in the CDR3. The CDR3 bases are TGTGCCAGCAGTTACGAATTTAGGGGTAACACTGAAGCTTTCTTT. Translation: CASSYEFRGNTEAFF.

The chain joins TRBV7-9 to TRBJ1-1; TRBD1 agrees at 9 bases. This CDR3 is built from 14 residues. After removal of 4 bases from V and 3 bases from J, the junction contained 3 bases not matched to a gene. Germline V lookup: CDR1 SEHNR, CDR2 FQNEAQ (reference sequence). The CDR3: CASSWTGEDTEAFF. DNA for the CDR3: TGTGCCAGCAGCTGGACAGGGGAGGACACTGAAGCTTTCTTT.

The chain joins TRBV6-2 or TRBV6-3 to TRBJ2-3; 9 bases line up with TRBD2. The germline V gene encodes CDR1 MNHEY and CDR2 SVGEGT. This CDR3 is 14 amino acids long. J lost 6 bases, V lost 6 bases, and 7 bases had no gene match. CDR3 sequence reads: CASRKAGGVDTQYF. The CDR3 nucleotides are TGTGCCAGCAGAAAAGCGGGAGGAGTGGATACGCAGTATTTT.

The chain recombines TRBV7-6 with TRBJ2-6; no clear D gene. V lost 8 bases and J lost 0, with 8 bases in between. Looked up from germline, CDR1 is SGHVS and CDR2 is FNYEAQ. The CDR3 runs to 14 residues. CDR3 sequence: CASSPFSGANVLTF. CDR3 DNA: TGTGCCAGCTCACCGTTCTCTGGGGCCAACGTCCTGACTTTC. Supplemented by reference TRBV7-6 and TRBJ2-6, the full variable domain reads GAGVSQSPRYKVTKRGQDVALRCDPISGHVSLYWYRQALGQGPEFLTYFNYEAQQDKSGLPNDRFSAERPEGSISTLTIQRTEQRDSAMYRCASSPFSGANVLTFGAGSRLTVL.

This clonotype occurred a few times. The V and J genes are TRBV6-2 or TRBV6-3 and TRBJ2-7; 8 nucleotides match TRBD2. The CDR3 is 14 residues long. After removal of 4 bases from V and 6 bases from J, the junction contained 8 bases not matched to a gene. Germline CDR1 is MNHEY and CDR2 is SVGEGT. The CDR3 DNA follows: TGTGCCAGCAGTTCCAGCGGGAGCGGCTCCGAGCAGTACTTC. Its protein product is CASSSSGSGSEQYF.

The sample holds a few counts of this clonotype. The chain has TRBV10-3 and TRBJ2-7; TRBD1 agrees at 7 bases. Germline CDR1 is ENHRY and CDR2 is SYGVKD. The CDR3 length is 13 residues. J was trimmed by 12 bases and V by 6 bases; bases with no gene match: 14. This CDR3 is CAIRRQGEERGYF. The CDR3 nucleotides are TGTGCCATCAGGCGACAGGGAGAGGAAAGAGGGTACTTC.

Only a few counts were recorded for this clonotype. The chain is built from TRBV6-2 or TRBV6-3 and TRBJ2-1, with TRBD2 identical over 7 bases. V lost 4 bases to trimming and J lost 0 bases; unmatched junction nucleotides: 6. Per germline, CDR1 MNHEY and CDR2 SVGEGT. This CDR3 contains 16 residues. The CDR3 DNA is TGTGCCAGCAGTTTTAGCCGGGACTACTCCTACAATGAGCAGTTCTTC. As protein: CASSFSRDYSYNEQFF.